The TCR beta chain under discussion was sequenced for a study of CD8 T cells in ankylosing spondylitis (dated by TCRdb to about 2017). General notes on the study: T cell receptor beta repertoires were profiled in healthy donors and ankylosing spondylitis patients so that disease-linked TCR variants could be found. Samples of peripheral blood were taken, and for ankylosing spondylitis patients, synovial fluid was collected as well. The full study cohort comprised approximately 23 ankylosing spondylitis patients and 110 or so healthy donors. Findings and caveats that apply to the study as a whole: The disease-linked clones were reported as significantly enriched in matched synovial fluid samples from ankylosing spondylitis patients. A TCR beta motif made up of roughly eight highly homologous amino acid variants appeared to be characteristic of blood from ankylosing spondylitis patients. The disease-linked clones had a CD8+ phenotype and were found at relatively low frequencies in peripheral blood. Some motif variants had previously been reported in the synovial fluid and blood of reactive arthritis patients, which suggests shared mechanisms of disease initiation.

Sequencing used an Illumina HiSeq 2500. Quantitative 5'-RACE with molecular barcodes was used to prepare TCR beta libraries. In the authors' own workflow: A new computational method, built on a probabilistic model of VDJ rearrangement, was used to identify disease-linked TCR variants. In TCRdb, the public reads were trimmed at Q25 with fastp and aligned with MiXCR, with productive beta chains retained. For every CDR3 protein sequence, its rows merge into one entry that carries the most common genes and DNA. TCRdb, rather than the study authors, made the V and J calls. A total of approximately 31,000 distinct CDR3 sequences appear in this sample, around 30% of them only once. 45% of the sample comes from the top ten. The CDR3 holds 14 amino acids from the cysteine to the phenylalanine. Of all the DNA, just the CDR3 is kept, 42 bases in frame from base 1. From a lookup of the germline V gene, CDR1 and CDR2 are SQVTM and ANQGSEA. Between the V and J ends, shortened by 7 bases and 5 bases respectively, the junction contains 18 bases.

Synovial fluid samples were matched to blood samples from the same ankylosing spondylitis patients. This clonotype was seen ten or more times. Its antigen is still unknown. No base qualities exist here, and no much larger clone lies one base off it. The rearrangement combines TRBV29-1 with TRBJ2-1; the D gene is unclear. Sequencing was carried out using synovial fluid, either unsorted or a sorted T cell fraction (not recorded which). The TCR was taken from a male donor with ankylosing spondylitis. The CDR3 protein: CSASPGPTNNEQFF. The DNA is TGCAGCGCGAGCCCAGGACCTACTAACAATGAGCAGTTCTTC.